Listed below are T cell receptor beta chains from one sample, sequenced in a study of vaccination effects on CD4 cells after COVID-19. These receptors' targets are unknown. Assay: immunoSEQ multiplex PCR; the TCRdb copy retains only in-frame clones and omits some. The sample records 25,000 to 35,000 clones, roughly 80% being singletons. This specimen consisted of CD4+ T cells from PBMCs cultured with SARS-CoV-2 spike peptides, obtained after COVID-19 vaccination. These receptors were taken from a human donor who received a COVID-19 vaccine. Some clones in this sample may be carry-over from other donors' samples. Both conserved end residues are part of each CDR3. D genes are given only for firm matches. Where a row states a size, it is once, few, many or the class of an expanded clone; other rows omit it.

j_call	clone_size	d_call	v_call	cdr3_aa	cdr3_nt
TRBJ1-1	-	-	TRBV28	CASSLSRASTEAFF	TGTGCCAGCAGTTTATCGCGGGCGAGCACTGAAGCTTTCTTT
TRBJ1-2	-	TRBD1	TRBV2	CASSDRGSPYGYTF	TGTGCCAGCAGTGACAGGGGGTCCCCCTATGGCTACACCTTC
TRBJ1-2	-	-	TRBV10-1	CASSEGQNYGYTF	TGCGCCAGCAGTGAGGGCCAGAACTATGGCTACACCTTC
TRBJ2-3	-	-	TRBV5-1	CASSPGQLISTDTQYF	TGCGCCAGCAGCCCCGGACAGCTAATTAGCACAGATACGCAGTATTTT
TRBJ2-1	medium-sized	TRBD1	TRBV6-6	CASSKGQGDVNEQFF	TGTGCCAGCAGTAAGGGACAGGGGGATGTCAATGAGCAGTTCTTC
TRBJ1-4	-	-	TRBV29-1	CSVFRQRGEKLFF	TGCAGCGTGTTTAGACAGAGAGGGGAAAAACTGTTTTTT
TRBJ2-3	-	TRBD2	TRBV11-2	CASSPRGRLAGEEDTQYF	TGTGCCAGCAGCCCGAGGGGCCGACTAGCGGGGGAGGAAGATACGCAGTATTTT
TRBJ1-5	-	TRBD1	TRBV5-1	CASSLGTGGDQPQHF	TGCGCCAGCAGCTTGGGGACAGGGGGCGATCAGCCCCAGCATTTT
TRBJ1-1	-	-	TRBV5-1	CASSWEAPTEAFF	TGCGCCAGCAGCTGGGAGGCCCCCACTGAAGCTTTCTTT
TRBJ1-1	-	TRBD1	TRBV24-1	CATSDSGTGWTEAFF	TGTGCCACCAGTGATTCCGGGACAGGGTGGACTGAAGCTTTCTTT
TRBJ2-1	once	-	TRBV5-1	CASSLVQVTYNEQFF	TGCGCCAGCAGCTTGGTTCAGGTAACCTACAATGAGCAGTTCTTC
TRBJ2-3	-	TRBD1	TRBV6-5	CASSFVGGSTDTQYF	TGTGCCAGCAGTTTTGTAGGGGGCAGCACAGATACGCAGTATTTT
TRBJ2-1	-	TRBD1	TRBV7-3	CASSQTGGAPNEQFF	TGTGCCAGCAGCCAGACAGGGGGCGCGCCCAATGAGCAGTTCTTC
TRBJ1-5	-	-	TRBV12-3/TRBV12-4	CASSSGALTPQHF	TGTGCCAGCAGTTCTGGGGCCCTAACGCCCCAGCATTTT
TRBJ2-1	-	TRBD2	TRBV7-2	CASSSQWRGKLGYNEQFF	TGTGCCAGCAGCTCCCAATGGCGGGGGAAGTTGGGCTACAATGAGCAGTTCTTC
TRBJ2-3	-	-	TRBV2	CASSEFLGTARGRGTDTQYF	TGTGCCAGCAGTGAATTTCTTGGGACAGCGCGGGGGAGAGGCACAGATACGCAGTATTTT
TRBJ1-1	-	-	TRBV18	CASSPPGRGNTEAFF	TGTGCCAGCTCACCGCCGGGACGCGGTAACACTGAAGCTTTCTTT
TRBJ1-1	-	-	TRBV19	CASSIVFRGSGTEAFF	TGTGCCAGTAGTATAGTTTTTCGGGGGTCGGGGACTGAAGCTTTCTTT
TRBJ1-1	-	-	TRBV5-1	CASSLEGRGEAFF	TGCGCCAGCAGCTTGGAGGGGCGCGGTGAAGCTTTCTTT
TRBJ1-2	-	-	TRBV6-5	CASSYGGSGVYGYTF	TGTGCCAGCAGTTATGGGGGCTCGGGCGTTTATGGCTACACCTTC
TRBJ2-5	-	-	TRBV5-4	CASSFRGGQGTQYF	TGTGCCAGCAGCTTCAGGGGGGGCCAAGGGACCCAGTACTTC
TRBJ2-5	-	-	TRBV5-1	CASSLDKQGRETQYF	TGCGCCAGCAGCTTGGACAAACAGGGCCGAGAGACCCAGTACTTC
TRBJ2-1	-	TRBD2	TRBV5-8	CASPELLAGGLSGNEQFF	TGTGCCAGCCCGGAACTACTAGCGGGGGGGCTCAGTGGGAATGAGCAGTTCTTC
TRBJ1-1	-	-	TRBV7-2	CASSLTWGGSTEAFF	TGTGCCAGCAGCTTAACTTGGGGGGGAAGCACTGAAGCTTTCTTT
TRBJ1-2	once	-	TRBV24-1	CATSDPGQQYGYTF	TGTGCCACCAGTGACCCTGGACAGCAATATGGCTACACCTTC
TRBJ1-5	-	TRBD1	TRBV6-5	CASNTGDNQPQHF	TGTGCCAGCAATACAGGGGACAATCAGCCCCAGCATTTT
TRBJ1-5	-	-	TRBV27	CASSLWGENQPQHF	TGTGCCAGCAGTTTATGGGGGGAAAATCAGCCCCAGCATTTT
TRBJ1-3	-	-	TRBV5-1	CASSRTDSGNTIYF	TGCGCCAGCAGCAGGACAGACTCTGGAAACACCATATATTTT
TRBJ1-2	-	TRBD1	TRBV5-5	CASSLGTVVYGYTF	TGTGCCAGCAGCTTAGGGACAGTCGTCTATGGCTACACCTTC
TRBJ2-3	-	TRBD1	TRBV14	CASSQRFMGTVTDTQYF	TGTGCCAGCAGCCAAAGGTTTATGGGGACAGTGACAGATACGCAGTATTTT
TRBJ1-4	-	TRBD1	TRBV5-1	CASSSAGTGYEKLFF	TGCGCCAGCAGCTCCGCCGGGACAGGGTATGAAAAACTGTTTTTT
TRBJ1-4	-	TRBD1	TRBV29-1	CSVQGVTNEKLFF	TGCAGCGTGCAGGGGGTGACTAATGAAAAACTGTTTTTT
TRBJ2-1	-	-	TRBV9	CASSSDGAGNEQFF	TGTGCCAGCAGCTCAGACGGGGCGGGCAATGAGCAGTTCTTC
TRBJ1-1	-	-	TRBV4-3	CASSQDSRTGRTEAFF	TGCGCCAGCAGCCAAGATTCGAGAACAGGGAGGACTGAAGCTTTCTTT
TRBJ2-3	-	-	TRBV6-5	CASKTAGKDTQYF	TGTGCCAGCAAAACTGCGGGGAAAGATACGCAGTATTTT
TRBJ2-2	few	-	TRBV2	CASSTGPPKGSTGELFF	TGTGCCAGCAGTACTGGGCCCCCCAAGGGTTCCACCGGGGAGCTGTTTTTT
TRBJ2-1	-	TRBD2	TRBV10-3	CAIGVWRGAPSYNEQFF	TGTGCCATCGGAGTTTGGCGGGGGGCGCCCTCCTACAATGAGCAGTTCTTC
TRBJ2-2	-	TRBD2	TRBV7-3	CASSLTPGGSGTGELFF	TGTGCCAGCAGCTTAACGCCGGGGGGGTCGGGGACCGGGGAGCTGTTTTTT
TRBJ1-6	few	TRBD1	TRBV5-1	CASSYSDRGSPLHF	TGCGCCAGCAGCTACTCGGACAGGGGATCACCCCTCCACTTT
TRBJ1-1	-	-	TRBV19	CASSIGTSGWGNTEAFF	TGTGCCAGTAGTATAGGGACTTCAGGATGGGGGAACACTGAAGCTTTCTTT
TRBJ2-5	-	TRBD2	TRBV2	CASIRLAGGQETQYF	TGTGCCAGCATTAGACTAGCGGGGGGCCAAGAGACCCAGTACTTC
TRBJ2-2	-	TRBD2	TRBV5-1	CASSLDRGAGELFF	TGCGCCAGCAGCTTGGATCGGGGGGCCGGGGAGCTGTTTTTT
TRBJ1-2	-	-	TRBV5-1	CASRITDGPYGYTF	TGCGCCAGCAGGATCACCGACGGTCCCTATGGCTACACCTTC
TRBJ1-2	-	-	TRBV6-6	CASKLGRDYGYTF	TGTGCCAGCAAACTCGGCAGGGACTATGGCTACACCTTC
TRBJ1-2	few	TRBD1	TRBV7-8	CASSLGQGGGYTF	TGTGCCAGCAGCTTAGGACAGGGGGGTGGCTACACCTTC
TRBJ2-2	-	TRBD1	TRBV3-1/TRBV3-2	CASSAQGAITGELFF	TGTGCCAGCAGCGCACAGGGGGCTATCACCGGGGAGCTGTTTTTT
TRBJ2-3	-	-	TRBV7-2	CASSSGGGTDTQYF	TGTGCCAGCAGCTCTGGGGGCGGCACAGATACGCAGTATTTT
TRBJ2-3	-	-	TRBV5-1	CASSLGQRTDTQYF	TGCGCCAGCAGCTTGGGACAGCGCACAGATACGCAGTATTTT
TRBJ1-1	-	TRBD1	TRBV6-4	CAARQGHTEAFF	TGTGCCGCAAGACAGGGACACACTGAAGCTTTCTTT
TRBJ1-2	once	-	TRBV18	CASSPEKGRGVGYTF	TGTGCCAGCTCTCCGGAGAAAGGTCGAGGGGTCGGCTACACCTTC
TRBJ1-1	-	TRBD1	TRBV5-6	CASSQKTGGNTEAFF	TGTGCCAGCAGCCAAAAGACAGGGGGAAACACTGAAGCTTTCTTT
TRBJ2-1	few	-	TRBV7-3	CASSSGPADYNEQFF	TGTGCCAGCAGCTCCGGGCCGGCCGACTACAATGAGCAGTTCTTC
TRBJ2-3	-	-	TRBV20-1	CSASEGRVTDTQYF	TGCAGTGCTAGTGAGGGACGGGTGACAGATACGCAGTATTTT